Listed below are T cell receptor beta chains from one sample, sequenced in a study of brain T cells in children with intractable seizures. Sequencing was performed with immunoSEQ multiplex PCR; in TCRdb, only in-frame clones are kept and a portion is missing. The table has over 95,000 clones, 94% seen once. The sample was peripheral blood, taken at surgery. These receptors were taken from a boy younger than two with hemimegalencephaly and intractable seizures. Each CDR3 is given without its conserved first and last residue.

v_gene	j_gene	CDR3aa
TRBV7-2	TRBJ2-1	ASSLQLAGGEF
TRBV4-1	TRBJ2-7	ASSSRGGSSYEQY
TRBV28	TRBJ2-6	ASSEHPGANVLT
TRBV7-9	TRBJ2-2	ASRGSGQGGTGELF
TRBV29-1	TRBJ2-1	SAARTGTYNEQF
TRBV5-1	TRBJ2-7	ASSLAPAGAYEQY
TRBV20-1	TRBJ2-3	SATPADTQY
TRBV27	TRBJ2-2	ASSFRITALRGTGELF
TRBV7-2	TRBJ2-7	ASSLGQHEQY
TRBV5-4	TRBJ2-1	ASSSPAGLAGGNNEQF
TRBV7-9	TRBJ2-3	ASLLRGDPDTQY
TRBV7-8	TRBJ2-7	ASSMGTSGRAGEQY
TRBV19	TRBJ1-1	ASSMVGGAEAF
TRBV28	TRBJ1-5	ASRDRGKQPQH
TRBV19	TRBJ2-2	ATRDRGFSGELF